The clone carrying this T cell receptor beta chain was observed a handful of times. Antigen: not known. Trimming cost V 3 bases and J 9 bases; bases outside gene matches: 7. Germline CDR1 is SGHTA and CDR2 is FQGTGA. The CDR3 is made up of 15 amino acids. This specimen belongs to a study of cytomegalovirus exposure and HLA in healthy donors. Study observations and caveats: Presence/absence analyses assumed roughly uniform sequencing depth across donors.

Researchers ran the PCR with 60 Vbeta and 13 Jbeta primers. The method was immunoSEQ multiplex PCR; TCRdb's version includes in-frame clones alone and lacks a portion of them. The repertoire consists of tens of thousands of clones, with 78% occurring once and the leading ten covering less than 2%. This rearrangement joins TRBV7-3 to TRBJ2-1, with 11 bases that match TRBD2. This clonotype was sampled from a man in his forties in good health and CMV-seronegative. The sequencing sample was made of PBMCs. CDR3 residues: CASSLIAGGPAEQFF. The DNA for the CDR3 is TGTGCCAGCAGCTTGATAGCGGGAGGGCCGGCTGAGCAGTTCTTC.